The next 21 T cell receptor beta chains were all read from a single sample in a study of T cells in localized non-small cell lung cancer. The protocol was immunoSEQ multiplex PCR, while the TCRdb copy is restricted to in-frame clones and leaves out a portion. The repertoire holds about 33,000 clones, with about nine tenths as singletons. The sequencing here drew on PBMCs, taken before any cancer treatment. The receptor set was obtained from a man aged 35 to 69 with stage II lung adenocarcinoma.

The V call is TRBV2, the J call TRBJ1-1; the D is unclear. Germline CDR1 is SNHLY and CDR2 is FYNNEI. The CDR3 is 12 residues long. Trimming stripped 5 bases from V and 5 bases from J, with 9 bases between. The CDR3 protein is CASSIAVTEAFF. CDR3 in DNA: TGTGCCAGCAGTATTGCAGTAACTGAAGCTTTCTTT. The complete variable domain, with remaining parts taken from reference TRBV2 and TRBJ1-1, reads EPEVTQTPSHQVTQMGQEVILRCVPISNHLYFYWYRQILGQKVEFLVSFYNNEISEKSEIFDDQFSVERPDGSNFTLKIRSTKLEDSAMYFCASSIAVTEAFFGQGTRLTVV.

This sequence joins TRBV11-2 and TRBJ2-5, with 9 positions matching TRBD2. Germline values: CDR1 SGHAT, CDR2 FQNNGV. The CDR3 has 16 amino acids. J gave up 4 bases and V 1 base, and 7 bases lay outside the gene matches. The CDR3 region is CASSLGAGGPLETQYF. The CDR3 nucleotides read TGTGCCAGCAGCTTAGGGGCGGGAGGGCCCCTAGAGACCCAGTACTTC.

The CDR3 nucleotides are TGTGCCAGCAGTTCCCCTGGTCAGCCCCAGCATTTT. Translated: CASSSPGQPQHF. The V and J genes are TRBV6-6 and TRBJ1-5, with unresolved D. Trimming cost V 4 bases and J 6 bases, with 7 bases left between them. CDR1 and CDR2 from the germline V gene are MNHNY and SVGAGI (reference sequence). The length of the CDR3 is 12 residues.

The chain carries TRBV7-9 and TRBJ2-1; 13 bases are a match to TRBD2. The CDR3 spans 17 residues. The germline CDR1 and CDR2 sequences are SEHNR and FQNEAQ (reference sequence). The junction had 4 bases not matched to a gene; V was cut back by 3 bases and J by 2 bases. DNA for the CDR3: TGTGCCAGCAGCTTCGGGACTAGCGGGGACACCTACAATGAGCAGTTCTTC. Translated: CASSFGTSGDTYNEQFF.

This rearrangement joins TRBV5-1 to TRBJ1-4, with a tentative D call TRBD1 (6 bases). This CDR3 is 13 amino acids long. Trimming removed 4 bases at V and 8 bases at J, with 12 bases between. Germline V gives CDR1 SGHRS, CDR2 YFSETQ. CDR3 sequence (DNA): TGCGCCAGCAGCCTCTGGGGGCAAGAAAAACTGTTTTTT. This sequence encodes CASSLWGQEKLFF.

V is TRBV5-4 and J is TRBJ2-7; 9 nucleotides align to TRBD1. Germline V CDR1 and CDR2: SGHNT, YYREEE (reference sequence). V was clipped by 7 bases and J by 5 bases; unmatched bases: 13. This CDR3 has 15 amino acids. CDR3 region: CASAYAGQGPHEQYF. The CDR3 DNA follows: TGTGCCAGCGCGTACGCGGGACAGGGCCCCCACGAGCAGTACTTC.

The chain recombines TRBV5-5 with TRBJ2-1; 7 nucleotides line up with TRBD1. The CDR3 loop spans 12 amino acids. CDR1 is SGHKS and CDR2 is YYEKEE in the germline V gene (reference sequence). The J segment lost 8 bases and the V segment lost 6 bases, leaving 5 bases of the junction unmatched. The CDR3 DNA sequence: TGTGCCAGCAATACAGGGGCCCATGAGCAGTTCTTC. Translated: CASNTGAHEQFF.

CDR3 sequence reads: CASRGAGGPGKTQYF. The CDR3 DNA reads as TGTGCCAGCAGAGGAGCGGGAGGTCCTGGTAAGACCCAGTACTTC. The rearrangement joins TRBV28 to TRBJ2-5; 9 bases are shared with TRBD2. The trim removed 6 bases at V and 6 bases at J, leaving 11 bases unmatched. Germline V CDR1 and CDR2: MDHEN, SYDVKM. CDR3 length: 15 residues. The complete variable domain, with remaining parts taken from reference TRBV28 and TRBJ2-5, reads DVKVTQSSRYLVKRTGEKVFLECVQDMDHENMFWYRQDPGLGLRLIYFSYDVKMKEKGDIPEGYSVSREKKERFSLILESASTNQTSMYLCASRGAGGPGKTQYFGPGTRLLVL.

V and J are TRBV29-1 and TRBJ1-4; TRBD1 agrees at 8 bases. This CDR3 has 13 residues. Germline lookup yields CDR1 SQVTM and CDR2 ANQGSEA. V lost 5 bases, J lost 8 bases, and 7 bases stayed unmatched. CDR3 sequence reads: CSVSTGVWEKLFF. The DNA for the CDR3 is TGCAGCGTTTCGACAGGGGTCTGGGAAAAACTGTTTTTT. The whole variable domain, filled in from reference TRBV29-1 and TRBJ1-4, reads SAVISQKPSRDICQRGTSLTIQCQVDSQVTMMFWYRQQPGQSLTLIATANQGSEATYESGFVIDKFPISRPNLTFSTLTVSNMSPEDSSIYLCSVSTGVWEKLFFGSGTQLSVL.

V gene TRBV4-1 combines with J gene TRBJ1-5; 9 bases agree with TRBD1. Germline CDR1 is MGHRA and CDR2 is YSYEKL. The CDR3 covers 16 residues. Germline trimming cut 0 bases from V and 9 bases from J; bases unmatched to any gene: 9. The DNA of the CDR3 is TGCGCCAGCAGCCAAGATACGGGACAGGGAGGGCGGCCCCAGCATTTT. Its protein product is CASSQDTGQGGRPQHF.

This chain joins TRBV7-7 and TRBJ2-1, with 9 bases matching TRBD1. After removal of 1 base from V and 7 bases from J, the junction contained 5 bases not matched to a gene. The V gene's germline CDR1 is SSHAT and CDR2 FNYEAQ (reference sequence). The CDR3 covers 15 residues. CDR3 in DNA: TGTGCCAGCAGCTTAGAACAGGGGGCGGCAAATGAGCAGTTCTTC. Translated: CASSLEQGAANEQFF.

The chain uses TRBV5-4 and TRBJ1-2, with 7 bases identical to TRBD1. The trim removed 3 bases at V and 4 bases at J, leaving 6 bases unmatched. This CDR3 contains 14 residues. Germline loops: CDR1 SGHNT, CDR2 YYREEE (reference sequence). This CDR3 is CASSSVDRAYGYTF. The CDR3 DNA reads TGTGCCAGCAGCTCCGTAGACAGGGCCTATGGCTACACCTTC.

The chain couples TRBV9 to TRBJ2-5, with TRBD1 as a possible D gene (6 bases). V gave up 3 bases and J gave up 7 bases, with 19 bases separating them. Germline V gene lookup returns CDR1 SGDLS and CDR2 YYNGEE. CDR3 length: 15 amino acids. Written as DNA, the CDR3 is TGTGCCAGCAGCGCTACAGGGATGGTACGCTCGACCCAGTACTTC. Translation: CASSATGMVRSTQYF.

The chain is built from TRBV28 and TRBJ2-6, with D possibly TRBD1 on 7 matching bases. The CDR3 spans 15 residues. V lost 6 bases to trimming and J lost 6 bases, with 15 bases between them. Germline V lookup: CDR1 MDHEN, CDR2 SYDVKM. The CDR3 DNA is TGTGCCAGCAGGTTGACAGGGACTGAGGCCAACGTCCTGACTTTC. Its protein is CASRLTGTEANVLTF.

CDR3 sequence reads: CASSEAWSRRQPQHF. For the CDR3, the DNA is TGTGCCAGCAGTGAAGCGTGGTCCCGCCGTCAGCCCCAGCATTTT. This sequence joins TRBV6-1 and TRBJ1-5; no clear D gene. The ends were cut back, 0 bases at V and 6 bases at J, with 12 bases in the middle. The CDR3 loop spans 15 amino acids. CDR1 is MNHNS and CDR2 is SASEGT in the germline V gene.

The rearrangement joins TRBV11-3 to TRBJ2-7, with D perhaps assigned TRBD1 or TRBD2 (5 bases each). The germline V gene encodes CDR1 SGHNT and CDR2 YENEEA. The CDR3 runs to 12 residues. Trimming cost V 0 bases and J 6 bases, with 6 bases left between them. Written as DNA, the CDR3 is TGTGCCAGCAGCTTAGAGAGGGGCGAGCAGTACTTC. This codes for CASSLERGEQYF.

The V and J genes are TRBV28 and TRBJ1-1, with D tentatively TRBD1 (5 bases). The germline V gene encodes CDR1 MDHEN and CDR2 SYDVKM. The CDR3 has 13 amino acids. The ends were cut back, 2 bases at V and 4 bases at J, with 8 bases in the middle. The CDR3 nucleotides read TGTGCCAGCAGTTTAATCGGGGCCACTGAAGCTTTCTTT. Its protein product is CASSLIGATEAFF.

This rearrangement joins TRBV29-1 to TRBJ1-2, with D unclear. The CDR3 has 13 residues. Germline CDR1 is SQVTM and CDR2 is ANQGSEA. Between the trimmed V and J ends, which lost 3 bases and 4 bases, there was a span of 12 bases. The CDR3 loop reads CSVETGEAYGYTF. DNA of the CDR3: TGCAGCGTTGAGACCGGCGAGGCCTATGGCTACACCTTC.

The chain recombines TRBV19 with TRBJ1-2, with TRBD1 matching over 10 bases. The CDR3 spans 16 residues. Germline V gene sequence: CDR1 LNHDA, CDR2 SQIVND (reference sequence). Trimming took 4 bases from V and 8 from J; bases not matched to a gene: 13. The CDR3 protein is CASSRRQGAGARGYTF. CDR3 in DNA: TGTGCCAGTAGTAGGAGACAGGGGGCGGGCGCGAGGGGCTACACCTTC.

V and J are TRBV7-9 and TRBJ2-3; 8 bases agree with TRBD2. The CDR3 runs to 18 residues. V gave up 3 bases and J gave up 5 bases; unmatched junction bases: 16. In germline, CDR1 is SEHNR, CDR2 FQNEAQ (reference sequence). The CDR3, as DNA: TGTGCCAGCAGCTTTTTCAGTCTGAGCGGGAGTTATAGAGATACGCAGTATTTT. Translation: CASSFFSLSGSYRDTQYF.

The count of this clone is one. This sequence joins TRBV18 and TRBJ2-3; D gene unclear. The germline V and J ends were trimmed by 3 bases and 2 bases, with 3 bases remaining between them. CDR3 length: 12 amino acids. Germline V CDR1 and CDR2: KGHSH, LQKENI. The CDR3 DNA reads TGTGCCAGCTCACCGGTCACAGATACGCAGTATTTT. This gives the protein CASSPVTDTQYF.